This passage covers 9 T cell receptor beta chains from one sample sequenced in a study of shared clonotypes between healthy human individuals. TCRdb keeps only in-frame clones here, not all; method: immunoSEQ multiplex PCR. The sample holds approximately 2.5 million clones, more than 85% seen once. The material sequenced was naive CD4+ T cells from PBMCs. The sample's subset: CD45RA+ positively selected. The receptors stem from a young man in good health. Some clones in this sample may be carry-over from other donors' samples.

This clone was seen once. V is TRBV5-1 and J is TRBJ2-7, with TRBD1 matching 8 bases. This CDR3 comprises 14 residues. V lost 3 bases and J lost 5; bases outside the gene matches: 7. Germline V lookup: CDR1 SGHRS, CDR2 YFSETQ. In nucleotides, the CDR3 is TGCGCCAGCAGCTCCCTCCGACAGGGGAACGAGCAGTACTTC. Translating it yields CASSSLRQGNEQYF.

This chain uses TRBV28 with TRBJ2-7; D is perhaps TRBD1 (5 bases). CDR3 size: 15 residues. Germline V gene sequence: CDR1 MDHEN, CDR2 SYDVKM. Deletions cut 2 bases from V and 4 bases from J, with 15 bases between. The CDR3 protein is CASSLGQNWAYEQYF. CDR3 nucleotide sequence: TGTGCCAGCAGTTTAGGACAAAACTGGGCTTACGAGCAGTACTTC.

The rearrangement joins TRBV9 to TRBJ1-3; D is undetermined. CDR1 is SGDLS and CDR2 is YYNGEE in the germline V gene. V shed 3 bases and J shed 0 bases, with 13 bases lying between them. The CDR3 runs to 16 residues. In DNA, the CDR3 is TGTGCCAGCAGCGCCCGCAGAGGGATCTCTGGAAACACCATATATTTT. This encodes CASSARRGISGNTIYF.

The sample holds one count of this clone. This chain links TRBV2 with TRBJ2-1, with 12 bases lining up with TRBD2. After removal of 6 bases from V and 9 bases from J, the junction contained 6 bases not matched to a gene. The germline CDR1 and CDR2 sequences are SNHLY and FYNNEI. CDR3 length equals 14 residues. This chain's CDR3 is CASRGLAGPAEQFF. The CDR3 coding sequence is TGTGCCAGCAGAGGACTAGCGGGACCCGCTGAGCAGTTCTTC.

Turning to this clone: The identical CDR3 is also encoded by other nucleotide sequences in the sample. The V and J genes are TRBV7-2 and TRBJ1-3; maybe TRBD1 (5 bases). The CDR3 is made up of 15 amino acids. Germline CDR1 and CDR2: SGHTA and FQGNSA. The ends were cut back, 1 base at V and 4 bases at J, with 11 bases in the middle. The CDR3 DNA follows: TGTGCCAGCAGCTTAGGACAGCCGATCGGAAACACCATATATTTT. Translated: CASSLGQPIGNTIYF.

In this sample, this clone turned up once. This chain joins TRBV4-2 and TRBJ2-1; possible D gene TRBD2, 5 bases. Trimming took off 4 bases at V and 3 bases at J, with 19 bases between the two ends. The CDR3 spans 17 residues. In germline, CDR1 is LGHNA, CDR2 YNFKEQ. The CDR3 DNA reads as TGTGCCAGCAGCCTTACTGGACTCACCGAACACTACAATGAGCAGTTCTTC. Its protein is CASSLTGLTEHYNEQFF.

CDR3 residues: CASSWGGRQNYGYTF. In DNA, the CDR3 is TGTGCCAGCAGTTGGGGGGGGAGACAGAACTATGGCTACACCTTC. The gene calls are TRBV28 and TRBJ1-2; perhaps TRBD1 as D (5 bases). Germline assignment: CDR1 MDHEN and CDR2 SYDVKM. V lost 4 bases, J lost 2 bases, and 14 bases lay in between. This CDR3 spans 15 amino acids.

V gene TRBV5-4 combines with J gene TRBJ1-1; weak D call: TRBD1 (6 bases). The CDR3 sequence is 16 residues long. Trimming pared 4 bases from V and 2 bases from J, leaving 18 bases between. Germline V gene sequence: CDR1 SGHNT, CDR2 YYREEE (reference sequence). CDR3 nucleotides: TGTGCCAGCAGCCCAGGGTTAAGGGGGGGCAACACTGAAGCTTTCTTT. Translating it yields CASSPGLRGGNTEAFF.

This clone has just a few counts. The chain has TRBV10-2 and TRBJ2-7, with D unresolved. Per the germline V gene, CDR1 is WSHSY and CDR2 is SAAADI. The CDR3 has 12 amino acids. V lost 3 bases to trimming and J lost 1 base, with 4 bases between them. This CDR3 is CASSDVSYEQYF. As DNA, the CDR3 is TGCGCCAGCAGTGACGTTTCCTACGAGCAGTACTTC.